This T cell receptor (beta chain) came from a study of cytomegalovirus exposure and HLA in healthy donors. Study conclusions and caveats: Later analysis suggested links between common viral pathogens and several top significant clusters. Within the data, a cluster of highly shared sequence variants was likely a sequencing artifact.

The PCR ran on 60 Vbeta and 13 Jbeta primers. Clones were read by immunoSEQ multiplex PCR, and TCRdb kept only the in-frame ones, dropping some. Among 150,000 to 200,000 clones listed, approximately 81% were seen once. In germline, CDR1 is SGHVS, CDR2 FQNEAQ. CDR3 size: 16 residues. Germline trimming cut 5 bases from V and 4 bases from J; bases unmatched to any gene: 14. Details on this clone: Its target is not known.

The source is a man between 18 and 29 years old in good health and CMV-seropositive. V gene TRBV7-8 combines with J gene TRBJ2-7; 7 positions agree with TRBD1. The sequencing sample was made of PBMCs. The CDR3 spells CASSPDNRGPPYEQYF. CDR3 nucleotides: TGTGCCAGCAGCCCAGACAACAGGGGTCCCCCTTACGAGCAGTACTTC.